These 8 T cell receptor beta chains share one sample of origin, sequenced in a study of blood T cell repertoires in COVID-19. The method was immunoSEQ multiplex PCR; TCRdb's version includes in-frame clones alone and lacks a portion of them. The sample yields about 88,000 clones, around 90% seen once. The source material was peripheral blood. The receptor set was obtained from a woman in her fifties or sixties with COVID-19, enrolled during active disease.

The CDR3 bases are TGCGCCAGCAGCTTGGGTGGGGGGGCCTATAGCCCAGATACGCAGTATTTT. Residues: CASSLGGGAYSPDTQYF. V and J are TRBV5-1 and TRBJ2-3; tentative D call: TRBD2 (7 bases). Germline V CDR1 and CDR2: SGHRS, YFSETQ. The CDR3 is 17 residues long. V lost 0 bases, J lost 4 bases, and 18 bases lay in between.

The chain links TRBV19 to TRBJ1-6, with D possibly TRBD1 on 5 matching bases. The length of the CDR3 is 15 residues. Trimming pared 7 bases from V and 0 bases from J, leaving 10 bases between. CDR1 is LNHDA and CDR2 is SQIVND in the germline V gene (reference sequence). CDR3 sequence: CASTLDSSYNSPLHF. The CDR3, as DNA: TGTGCCAGTACCCTCGACAGCTCCTATAATTCACCCCTCCACTTT.

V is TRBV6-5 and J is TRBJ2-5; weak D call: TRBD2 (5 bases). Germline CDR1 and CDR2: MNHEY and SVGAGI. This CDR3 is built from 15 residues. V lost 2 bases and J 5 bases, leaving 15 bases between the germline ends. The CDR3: CASSYVAGSGETQYF. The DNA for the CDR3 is TGTGCCAGCAGTTACGTGGCAGGTTCGGGGGAGACCCAGTACTTC.

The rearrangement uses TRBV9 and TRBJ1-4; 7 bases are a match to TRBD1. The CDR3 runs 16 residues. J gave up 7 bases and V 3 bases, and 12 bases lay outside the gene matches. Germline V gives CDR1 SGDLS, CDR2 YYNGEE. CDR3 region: CASSGQTGEFREKLFF. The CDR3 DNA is TGTGCCAGCAGCGGTCAAACAGGGGAATTTCGTGAAAAACTGTTTTTT.

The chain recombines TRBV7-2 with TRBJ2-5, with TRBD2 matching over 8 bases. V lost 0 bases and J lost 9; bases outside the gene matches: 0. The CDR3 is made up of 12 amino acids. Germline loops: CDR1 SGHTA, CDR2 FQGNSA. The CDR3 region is CASSLAGRAQYF. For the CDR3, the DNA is TGTGCCAGCAGCTTAGCCGGGAGGGCCCAGTACTTC.

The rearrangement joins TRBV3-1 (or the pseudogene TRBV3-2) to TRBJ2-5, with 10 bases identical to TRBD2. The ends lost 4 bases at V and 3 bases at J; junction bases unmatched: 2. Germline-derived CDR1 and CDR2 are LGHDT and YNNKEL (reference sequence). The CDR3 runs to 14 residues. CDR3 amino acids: CASSLTSGEETQYF. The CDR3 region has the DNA TGTGCCAGCAGCCTTACTAGCGGGGAAGAGACCCAGTACTTC.

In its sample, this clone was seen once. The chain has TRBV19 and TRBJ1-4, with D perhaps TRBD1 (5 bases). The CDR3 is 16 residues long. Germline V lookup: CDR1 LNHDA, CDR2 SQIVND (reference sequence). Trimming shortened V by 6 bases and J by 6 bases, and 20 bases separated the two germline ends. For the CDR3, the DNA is TGTGCCAGTAGCCCGGGGCGCGGGGAACTGGATGAAAAACTGTTTTTT. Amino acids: CASSPGRGELDEKLFF.

In DNA, the CDR3 is TGTGCCAGCAGTGGGGGGTGGGACAGGGGTAATGAGCAGTTCTTC. Its translation is CASSGGWDRGNEQFF. J is TRBJ2-1 and V is TRBV2, with TRBD1 matching 10 bases. V lost 4 bases and J lost 7; bases outside the gene matches: 7. The CDR3 length is 15 residues. Germline CDR1 reads SNHLY; CDR2 reads FYNNEI.